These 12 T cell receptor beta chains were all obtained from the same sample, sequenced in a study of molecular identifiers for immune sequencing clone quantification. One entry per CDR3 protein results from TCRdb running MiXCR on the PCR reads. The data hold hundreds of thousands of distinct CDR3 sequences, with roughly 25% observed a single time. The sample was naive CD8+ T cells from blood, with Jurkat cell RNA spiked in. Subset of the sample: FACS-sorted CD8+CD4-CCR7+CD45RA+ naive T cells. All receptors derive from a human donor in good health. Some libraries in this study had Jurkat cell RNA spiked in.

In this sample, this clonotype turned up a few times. The CDR3 region is CASAPPGQGFNEQFF. The DNA of the CDR3 is TGTGCCAGCGCCCCTCCCGGACAGGGATTCAATGAGCAGTTCTTC. V gene TRBV6-2 or TRBV6-3 combines with J gene TRBJ2-1, with 8 bases identical to TRBD1. Germline CDR1 MNHEY, CDR2 SVGEGT. The CDR3 length is 15 residues. After removal of 8 bases from V and 6 bases from J, the junction contained 12 bases not matched to a gene.

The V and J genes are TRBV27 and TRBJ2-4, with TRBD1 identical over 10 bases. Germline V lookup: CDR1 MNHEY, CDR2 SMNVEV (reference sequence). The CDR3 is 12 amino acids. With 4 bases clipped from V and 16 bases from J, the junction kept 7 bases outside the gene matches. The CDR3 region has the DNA TGTGCCAGCAGTTCCCCGACAGGGGGCTTTTACTTC. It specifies CASSSPTGGFYF.

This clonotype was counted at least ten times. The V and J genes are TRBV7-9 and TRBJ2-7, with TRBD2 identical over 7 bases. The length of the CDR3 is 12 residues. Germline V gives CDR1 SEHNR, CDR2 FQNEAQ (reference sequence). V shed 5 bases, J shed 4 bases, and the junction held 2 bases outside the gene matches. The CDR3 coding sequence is TGTGCCAGCAGCCCCGGGGGGTACGAGCAGTACTTC. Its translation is CASSPGGYEQYF. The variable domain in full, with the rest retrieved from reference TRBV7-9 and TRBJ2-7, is DTGVSQNPRHKITKRGQNVTFRCDPISEHNRLYWYRQTLGQGPEFLTYFQNEAQLEKSRLLSDRFSAERPKGSFSTLEIQRTEQGDSAMYLCASSPGGYEQYFGPGTRLTVT.

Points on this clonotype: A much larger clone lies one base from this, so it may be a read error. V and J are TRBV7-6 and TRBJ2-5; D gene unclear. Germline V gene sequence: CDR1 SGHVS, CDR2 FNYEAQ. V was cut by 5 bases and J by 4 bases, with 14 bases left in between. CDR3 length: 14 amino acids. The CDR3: CASSPPAQRETQYF. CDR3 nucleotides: TGTGCCAGCAGCCCTCCTGCACAGCGAGAGACCCAGTACTTC.

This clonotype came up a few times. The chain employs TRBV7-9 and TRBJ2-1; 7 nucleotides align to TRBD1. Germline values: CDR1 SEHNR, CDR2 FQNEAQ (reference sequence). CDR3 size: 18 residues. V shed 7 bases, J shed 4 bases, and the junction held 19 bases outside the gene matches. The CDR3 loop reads CASKNQDRSSPDYNEQFF. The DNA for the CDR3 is TGTGCCAGCAAAAACCAGGACAGGAGCTCCCCGGATTACAATGAGCAGTTCTTC.

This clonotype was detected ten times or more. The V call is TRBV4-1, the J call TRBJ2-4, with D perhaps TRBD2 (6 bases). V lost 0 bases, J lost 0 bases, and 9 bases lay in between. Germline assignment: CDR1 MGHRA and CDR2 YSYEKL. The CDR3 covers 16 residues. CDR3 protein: CASSQEGGVAKNIQYF. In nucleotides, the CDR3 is TGCGCCAGCAGCCAAGAAGGCGGGGTAGCCAAAAACATTCAGTACTTC.

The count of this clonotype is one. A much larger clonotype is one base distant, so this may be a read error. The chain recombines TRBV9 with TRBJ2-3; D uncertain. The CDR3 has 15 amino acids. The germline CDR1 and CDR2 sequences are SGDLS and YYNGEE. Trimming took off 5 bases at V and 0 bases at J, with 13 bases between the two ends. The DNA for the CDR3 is TGTGCCAGCAGACCCTCGTGCGCTAGCACAGATACGCAGTATTTT. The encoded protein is CASRPSCASTDTQYF.

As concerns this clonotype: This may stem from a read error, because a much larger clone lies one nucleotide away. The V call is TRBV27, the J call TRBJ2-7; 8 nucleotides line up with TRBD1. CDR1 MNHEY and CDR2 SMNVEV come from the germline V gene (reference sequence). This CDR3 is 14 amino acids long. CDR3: CATSYRDRTSEQYF. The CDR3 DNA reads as TGTGCCACCAGTTACCGGGACAGGACCTCCGAGCAGTACTTC.

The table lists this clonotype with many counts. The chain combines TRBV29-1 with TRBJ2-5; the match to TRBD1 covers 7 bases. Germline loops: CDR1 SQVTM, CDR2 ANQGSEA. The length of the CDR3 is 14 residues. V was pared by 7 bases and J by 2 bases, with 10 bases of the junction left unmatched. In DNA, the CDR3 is TGCAGCGCCCCGACAGGGACGTTACAAGAGACCCAGTACTTC. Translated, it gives CSAPTGTLQETQYF.

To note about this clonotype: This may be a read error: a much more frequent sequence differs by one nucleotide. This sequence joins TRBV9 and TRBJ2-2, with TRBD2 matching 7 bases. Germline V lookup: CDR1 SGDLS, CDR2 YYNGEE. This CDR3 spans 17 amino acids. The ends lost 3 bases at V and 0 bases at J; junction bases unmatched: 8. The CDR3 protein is CASSDSLAETNTGELFF. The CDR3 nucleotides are TGTGCCAGCAGCGATAGTCTAGCGGAGACGAACACCGGGGAGCTGTTTTTT.

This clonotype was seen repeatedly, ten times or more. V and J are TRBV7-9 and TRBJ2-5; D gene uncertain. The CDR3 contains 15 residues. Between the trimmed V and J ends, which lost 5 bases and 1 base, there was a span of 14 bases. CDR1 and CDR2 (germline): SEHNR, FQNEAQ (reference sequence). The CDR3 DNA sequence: TGTGCCAGCAGCCAACAGACCGCGAGCCAAGAGACCCAGTACTTC. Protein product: CASSQQTASQETQYF.

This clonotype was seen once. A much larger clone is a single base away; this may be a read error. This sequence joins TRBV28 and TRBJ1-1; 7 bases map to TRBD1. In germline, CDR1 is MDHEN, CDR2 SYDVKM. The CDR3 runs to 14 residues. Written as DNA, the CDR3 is TGTGCCAGCAGACTAGGGGGCCGAAACAATGAAGCTTTCTTT. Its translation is CASRLGGRNNEAFF.